A single sample gave rise to the 18 T cell receptor beta chains below, sequenced in a study of shared clonotypes between healthy human individuals. The protocol was immunoSEQ multiplex PCR, while the TCRdb copy is restricted to in-frame clones and leaves out a portion. The sample lists about 1.5 million clones; roughly 98% were seen once. Source material: naive CD4+ T cells sorted from blood. The subset here: CD45RA+ positively selected. The receptors stem from a man under 40 in good health.

Details on this clone: This sample also contains other DNA sequences that code for the same CDR3. The CDR3: CASSRLAGSYNEQFF. The CDR3 DNA follows: TGTGCCAGCAGCCGACTAGCGGGCTCCTACAATGAGCAGTTCTTC. V usage is TRBV14 and J usage is TRBJ2-1; 10 bases agree with TRBD2. Trimming at V came to 4 bases and at J to 0 bases, leaving 0 bases not matched to a gene. Germline CDR1 and CDR2: SGHDN and FVKESK. The CDR3 totals 15 residues.

V is TRBV7-6 and J is TRBJ2-7, with D unresolved. This CDR3 is built from 12 residues. The V gene's germline CDR1 is SGHVS and CDR2 FNYEAQ. Trimming shortened V by 4 bases and J by 3 bases, and 7 bases separated the two germline ends. CDR3 nucleotide sequence: TGTGCCAGCAGCTCAAGCCTCTACGAGCAGTACTTC. Amino acids: CASSSSLYEQYF.

The J gene is TRBJ1-1, the V gene TRBV6-5, with D possibly TRBD1 on 5 matching bases. With 2 bases removed from V and 1 base from J, the gap between germline ends came to 11 bases. Germline loops: CDR1 MNHEY, CDR2 SVGAGI. CDR3 length equals 15 residues. The DNA of the CDR3 is TGTGCCAGCAGTTACCAACCGGGGGGGAACACTGAAGCTTTCTTT. The encoded protein is CASSYQPGGNTEAFF.

The chain carries TRBV7-9 and TRBJ2-1; 7 bases line up with TRBD2. CDR1 and CDR2 (germline): SEHNR, FQNEAQ (reference sequence). V gave up 1 base and J gave up 3 bases; unmatched junction bases: 3. The CDR3 loop spans 15 amino acids. DNA of the CDR3: TGTGCCAGCAGCTTAGTTCAGCGGGACTACAATGAGCAGTTCTTC. Its translation is CASSLVQRDYNEQFF.

The chain couples TRBV7-9 to TRBJ2-1, with 9 positions matching TRBD2. The CDR3 runs to 15 residues. The germline V gene has CDR1 SEHNR and CDR2 FQNEAQ (reference sequence). The J segment lost 2 bases and the V segment lost 3 bases, leaving 2 bases of the junction unmatched. The DNA for the CDR3 is TGTGCCAGCAGCTTCGGGACTAGCCCCTACAATGAGCAGTTCTTC. Translation gives CASSFGTSPYNEQFF.

J is TRBJ2-2 and V is TRBV5-1, with 9 bases matching TRBD1. Per germline, CDR1 SGHRS and CDR2 YFSETQ. This CDR3 region has 15 residues. V lost 3 bases and J lost 7; bases outside the gene matches: 7. The CDR3 spells CASSSGQGFGGELFF. In nucleotides, the CDR3 is TGCGCCAGCAGCTCGGGACAGGGATTTGGCGGGGAGCTGTTTTTT.

This chain uses TRBV5-1 with TRBJ1-4, with D hard to call. There are 16 residues in the CDR3. Germline V CDR1 and CDR2: SGHRS, YFSETQ. V lost 4 bases to trimming and J lost 6 bases, with 19 bases between them. This chain's CDR3 is CASSPFTPSNDEKLFF. As DNA, the CDR3 is TGCGCCAGCAGCCCCTTTACACCTTCCAACGATGAAAAACTGTTTTTT. Filled out from reference TRBV5-1 and TRBJ1-4, the complete variable domain reads KAGVTQTPRYLIKTRGQQVTLSCSPISGHRSVSWYQQTPGQGLQFLFEYFSETQRNKGNFPGRFSGRQFSNSRSEMNVSTLELGDSALYLCASSPFTPSNDEKLFFGSGTQLSVL.

The genes are TRBV7-8 and TRBJ2-3; 7 nucleotides agree with TRBD2. Losses at the gene ends were 4 bases for V and 3 bases for J; bases not matched to a gene: 7. CDR3 length: 15 amino acids. CDR1 and CDR2 from the germline V gene are SGHVS and FQNEAQ. As DNA, the CDR3 is TGTGCCAGCAGCTCGGGAGGACTTAGGACAGATACGCAGTATTTT. Translated, it gives CASSSGGLRTDTQYF.

V and J are TRBV11-2 and TRBJ2-7; D is perhaps TRBD2 (6 bases). CDR1 and CDR2 (germline): SGHAT, FQNNGV. V was cut by 3 bases and J by 2 bases, with 14 bases left in between. CDR3 length: 15 amino acids. CDR3 coding DNA: TGTGCCAGCAGCTTTCGGGGACTGAGGACCTACGAGCAGTACTTC. Protein: CASSFRGLRTYEQYF.

The chain uses TRBV28 and TRBJ2-7, with TRBD1 matching over 9 bases. Germline V CDR1 and CDR2: MDHEN, SYDVKM. This CDR3 is 15 amino acids long. V gave up 7 bases and J gave up 5 bases; unmatched junction bases: 12. The CDR3 coding sequence is TGTGCCAGCACCCCCCTTGGACAGGGGAGTAACGAGCAGTACTTC. Its protein product is CASTPLGQGSNEQYF.

V gene TRBV4-3 combines with J gene TRBJ2-5; TRBD1 is a possible D gene (6 bases). CDR3 size: 16 residues. Trimming shortened V by 0 bases and J by 7 bases, and 18 bases separated the two germline ends. CDR1 is LGHNA and CDR2 is YSLEER in the germline V gene. As DNA, the CDR3 is TGCGCCAGCAGCCAAGAAGGCAGGGGCTATGGGGGGACCCAGTACTTC. Residues: CASSQEGRGYGGTQYF.

The gene calls are TRBV7-2 and TRBJ1-5, with D maybe TRBD1 (5 bases). Trimming left V 1 base short and J 5 bases short, with 12 bases between. Looked up from germline, CDR1 is SGHTA and CDR2 is FQGNSA. This CDR3 comprises 15 residues. The CDR3 sequence is CASSLVVTADQPQHF. The CDR3 DNA follows: TGTGCCAGCAGCTTAGTTGTGACAGCCGATCAGCCCCAGCATTTT. The full variable domain, in which reference TRBV7-2 and TRBJ1-5 provide the parts outside the CDR3, is GAGVSQSPSNKVTEKGKDVELRCDPISGHTALYWYRQSLGQGLEFLIYFQGNSAPDKSGLPSDRFSAERTGGSVSTLTIQRTQQEDSAVYLCASSLVVTADQPQHFGDGTRLSIL.

Concerning this clone itself: In the same sample, other DNA sequences code for this CDR3. This chain connects TRBV9 to TRBJ1-1; D uncertain. V lost 2 bases to trimming and J lost 0 bases, with 5 bases between them. CDR1 SGDLS and CDR2 YYNGEE come from the germline V gene. CDR3 length: 13 amino acids. CDR3 amino acids: CASSVSMNTEAFF. The CDR3 nucleotides read TGTGCCAGCAGCGTGAGCATGAACACTGAAGCTTTCTTT. Supplemented by reference TRBV9 and TRBJ1-1, the full variable domain reads DSGVTQTPKHLITATGQRVTLRCSPRSGDLSVYWYQQSLDQGLQFLIQYYNGEERAKGNILERFSAQQFPDLHSELNLSSLELGDSALYFCASSVSMNTEAFFGQGTRLTVV.

The chain links TRBV5-1 to TRBJ1-4; D gene uncertain. V lost 3 bases, J lost 6 bases, and 24 bases lay in between. Germline-derived CDR1 and CDR2 are SGHRS and YFSETQ. The CDR3 has 18 residues. The CDR3 DNA reads as TGCGCCAGCAGCTCGCGCCGGGCTCATGGGGAGCCTTATGAAAAACTGTTTTTT. Amino acid sequence: CASSSRRAHGEPYEKLFF.

In regard to this clone: At one boundary the junction diverges from the germline segment, which might be a read error. The V and J genes are TRBV28 and TRBJ1-5; the D is unclear. The CDR3 has 9 residues. Germline loops: CDR1 MDHEN, CDR2 SYDVKM. As DNA, the CDR3 is TGTGCCAGCAGTCCCCCCCCGCATTTT. It is translated as CASSPPPHF.

The gene calls are TRBV6-6 and TRBJ2-3, with a tentative D call TRBD1 (6 bases). This CDR3 contains 12 residues. Trimming left V 11 bases short and J 3 bases short, with 12 bases between. Germline V gene sequence: CDR1 MNHNY, CDR2 SVGAGI (reference sequence). Written as DNA, the CDR3 is TGTGCCGTTCGGCAGGGGACAGATACGCAGTATTTT. Its translation: CAVRQGTDTQYF.

The genes are TRBV2 and TRBJ1-3; D is unresolved. Trimming removed 6 bases at V and 0 bases at J, with 9 bases between. The CDR3 runs 14 residues. Germline CDR1 SNHLY, CDR2 FYNNEI. CDR3 sequence reads: CASSRINSGNTIYF. DNA of the CDR3: TGTGCCAGCAGCAGGATTAACTCTGGAAACACCATATATTTT.

CDR3 sequence: CASSSSGAPYNEQFF. For the CDR3, the DNA is TGTGCCAGCAGTAGTAGCGGAGCCCCCTACAATGAGCAGTTCTTC. The chain joins TRBV28 to TRBJ2-1, with D possibly TRBD2 on 6 matching bases. CDR1 is MDHEN and CDR2 is SYDVKM in the germline V gene. Trimming cost V 5 bases and J 2 bases, with 13 bases left between them. The CDR3 is 15 amino acids.